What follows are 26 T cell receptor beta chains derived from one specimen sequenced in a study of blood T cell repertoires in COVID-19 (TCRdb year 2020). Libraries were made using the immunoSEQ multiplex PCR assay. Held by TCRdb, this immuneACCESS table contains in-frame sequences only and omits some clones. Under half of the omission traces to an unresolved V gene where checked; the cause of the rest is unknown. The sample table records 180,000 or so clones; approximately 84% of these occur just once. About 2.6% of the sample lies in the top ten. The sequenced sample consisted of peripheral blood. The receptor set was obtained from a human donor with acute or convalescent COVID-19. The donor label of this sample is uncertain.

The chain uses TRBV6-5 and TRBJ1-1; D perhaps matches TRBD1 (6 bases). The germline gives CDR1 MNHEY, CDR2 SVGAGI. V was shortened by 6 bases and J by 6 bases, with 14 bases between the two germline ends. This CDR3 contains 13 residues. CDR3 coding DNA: TGTGCCAGCAGGGGGGACAAACAGGCTGAAGCTTTCTTT. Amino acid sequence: CASRGDKQAEAFF.

The CDR3 sequence: CASSGKGLGYEQYF. The CDR3 bases are TGTGCCAGCAGTGGGAAGGGGCTTGGCTACGAGCAGTACTTC. The chain has TRBV2 and TRBJ2-7, with TRBD1 as a possible D gene (5 bases). Germline CDR1 reads SNHLY; CDR2 reads FYNNEI. Trimming stripped 4 bases from V and 3 bases from J, with 13 bases between. CDR3 length: 14 residues.

CDR3 in amino acids: CASSGQEGNYGYTF. The CDR3 region has the DNA TGTGCCAGCAGCGGACAGGAGGGTAACTATGGCTACACCTTC. The rearrangement uses TRBV6-5 and TRBJ1-2; 7 bases are shared with TRBD1. V lost 6 bases and J lost 1; bases outside the gene matches: 5. Germline CDR1 MNHEY, CDR2 SVGAGI. This CDR3 contains 14 residues.

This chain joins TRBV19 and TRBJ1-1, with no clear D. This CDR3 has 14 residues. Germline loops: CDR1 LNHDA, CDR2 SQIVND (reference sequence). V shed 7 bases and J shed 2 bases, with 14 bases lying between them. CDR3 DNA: TGTGCCAGTAAATTCTCCGGACTCAACACTGAAGCTTTCTTT. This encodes CASKFSGLNTEAFF. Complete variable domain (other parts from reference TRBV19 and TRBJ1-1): DGGITQSPKYLFRKEGQNVTLSCEQNLNHDAMYWYRQDPGQGLRLIYYSQIVNDFQKGDIAEGYSVSREKKESFPLTVTSAQKNPTAFYLCASKFSGLNTEAFFGQGTRLTVV.

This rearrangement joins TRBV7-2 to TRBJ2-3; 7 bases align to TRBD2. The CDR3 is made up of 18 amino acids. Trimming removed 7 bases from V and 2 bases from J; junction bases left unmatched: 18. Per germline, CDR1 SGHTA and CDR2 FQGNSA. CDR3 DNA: TGTGCCAGCACCTCTGTCGGACCCGCGGGACTAAACACAGATACGCAGTATTTT. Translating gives CASTSVGPAGLNTDTQYF.

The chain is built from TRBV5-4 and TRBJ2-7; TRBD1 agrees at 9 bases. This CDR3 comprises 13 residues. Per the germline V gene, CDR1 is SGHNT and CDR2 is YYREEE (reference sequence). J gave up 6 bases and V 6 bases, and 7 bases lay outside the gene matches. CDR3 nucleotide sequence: TGTGCCAGCACCAGGGGACAGGGTTTCGAGCAGTACTTC. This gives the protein CASTRGQGFEQYF. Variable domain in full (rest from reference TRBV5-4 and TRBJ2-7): ETGVTQSPTHLIKTRGQQVTLRCSSQSGHNTVSWYQQALGQGPQFIFQYYREEENGRGNFPPRFSGLQFPNYSSELNVNALELDDSALYLCASTRGQGFEQYFGPGTRLTVT.

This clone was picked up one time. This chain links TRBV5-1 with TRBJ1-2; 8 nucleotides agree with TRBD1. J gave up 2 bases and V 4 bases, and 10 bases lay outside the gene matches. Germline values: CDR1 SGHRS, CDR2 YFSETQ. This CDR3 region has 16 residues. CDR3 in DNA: TGCGCCAGCAGCCCTCGGACAGGGACTTTAAACTATGGCTACACCTTC. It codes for CASSPRTGTLNYGYTF.

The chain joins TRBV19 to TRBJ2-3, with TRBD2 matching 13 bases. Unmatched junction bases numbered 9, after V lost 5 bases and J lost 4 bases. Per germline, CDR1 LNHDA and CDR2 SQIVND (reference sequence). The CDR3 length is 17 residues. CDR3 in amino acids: CASSERTSGGRADTQYF. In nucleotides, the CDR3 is TGTGCCAGTAGTGAGAGGACTAGCGGGGGAAGGGCAGATACGCAGTATTTT.

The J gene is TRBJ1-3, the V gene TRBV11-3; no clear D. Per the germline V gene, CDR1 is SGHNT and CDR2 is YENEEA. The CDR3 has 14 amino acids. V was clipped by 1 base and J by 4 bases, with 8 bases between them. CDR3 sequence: CASSLVTDGNTIYF. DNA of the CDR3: TGTGCCAGCAGCTTAGTAACAGACGGAAACACCATATATTTT.

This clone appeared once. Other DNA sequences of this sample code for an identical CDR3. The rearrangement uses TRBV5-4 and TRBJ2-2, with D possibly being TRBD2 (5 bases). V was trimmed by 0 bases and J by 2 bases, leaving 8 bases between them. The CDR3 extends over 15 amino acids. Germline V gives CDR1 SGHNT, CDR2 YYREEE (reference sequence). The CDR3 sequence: CASSLGRGNTGELFF. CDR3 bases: TGTGCCAGCAGCTTGGGACGGGGAAACACCGGGGAGCTGTTTTTT.

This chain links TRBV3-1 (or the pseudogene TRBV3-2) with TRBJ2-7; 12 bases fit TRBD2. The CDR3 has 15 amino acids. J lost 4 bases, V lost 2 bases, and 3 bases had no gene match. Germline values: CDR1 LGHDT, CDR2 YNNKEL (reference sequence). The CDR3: CASSQTSGGTYEQYF. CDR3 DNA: TGTGCCAGCAGCCAAACTAGCGGGGGGACGTACGAGCAGTACTTC.

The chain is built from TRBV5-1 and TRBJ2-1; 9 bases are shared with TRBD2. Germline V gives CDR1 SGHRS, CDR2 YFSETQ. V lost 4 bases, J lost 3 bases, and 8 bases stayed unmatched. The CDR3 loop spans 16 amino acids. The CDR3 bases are TGCGCCAGCAGCCCTCGGGCTAGCGGGGTCTACAATGAGCAGTTCTTC. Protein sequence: CASSPRASGVYNEQFF. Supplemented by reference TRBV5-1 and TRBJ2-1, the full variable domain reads KAGVTQTPRYLIKTRGQQVTLSCSPISGHRSVSWYQQTPGQGLQFLFEYFSETQRNKGNFPGRFSGRQFSNSRSEMNVSTLELGDSALYLCASSPRASGVYNEQFFGPGTRLTVL.

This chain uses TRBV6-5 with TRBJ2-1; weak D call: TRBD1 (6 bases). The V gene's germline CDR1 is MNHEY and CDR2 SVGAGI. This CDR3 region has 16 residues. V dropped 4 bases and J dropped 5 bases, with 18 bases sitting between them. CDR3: CASSSMGAGKDNEQFF. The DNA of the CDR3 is TGTGCCAGCAGTTCCATGGGGGCAGGGAAAGACAATGAGCAGTTCTTC.

The CDR3 here is CATSRDLTGNSPLHF. The CDR3 DNA is TGTGCCACCAGCAGAGATCTAACAGGGAATTCACCCCTCCACTTT. The chain links TRBV15 to TRBJ1-6; D may be TRBD1 (6 bases). The V end lost 0 bases, the J end lost 7 bases, and 10 bases lay between the germline ends. Germline CDR1 reads LNHNV; CDR2 reads YYDKDF (reference sequence). The CDR3 has 15 amino acids.

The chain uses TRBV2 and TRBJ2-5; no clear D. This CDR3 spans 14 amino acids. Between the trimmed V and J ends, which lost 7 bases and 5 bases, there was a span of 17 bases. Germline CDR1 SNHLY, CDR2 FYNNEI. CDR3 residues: CASTVSYVFETQYF. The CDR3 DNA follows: TGTGCCAGCACCGTTAGCTATGTCTTTGAGACCCAGTACTTC.

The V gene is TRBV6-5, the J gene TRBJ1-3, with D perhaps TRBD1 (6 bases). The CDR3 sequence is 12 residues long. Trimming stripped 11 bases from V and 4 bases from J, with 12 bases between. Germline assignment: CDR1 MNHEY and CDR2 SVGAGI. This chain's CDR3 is CACTGSGNTIYF. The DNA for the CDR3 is TGTGCCTGCACAGGGTCAGGAAACACCATATATTTT.

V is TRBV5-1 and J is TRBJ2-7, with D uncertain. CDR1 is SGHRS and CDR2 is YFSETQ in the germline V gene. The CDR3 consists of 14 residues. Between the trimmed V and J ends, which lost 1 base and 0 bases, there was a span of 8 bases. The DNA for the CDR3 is TGCGCCAGCAGCTTGACAGTTGGCTCCTACGAGCAGTACTTC. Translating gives CASSLTVGSYEQYF.

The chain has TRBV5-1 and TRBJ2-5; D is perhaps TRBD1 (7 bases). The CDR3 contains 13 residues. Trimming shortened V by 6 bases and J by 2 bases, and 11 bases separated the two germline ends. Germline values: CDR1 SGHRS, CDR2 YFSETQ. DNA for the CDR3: TGCGCCAGCAACCAGGGGGGTCAAGAGACCCAGTACTTC. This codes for CASNQGGQETQYF. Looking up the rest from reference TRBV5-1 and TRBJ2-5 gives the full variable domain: KAGVTQTPRYLIKTRGQQVTLSCSPISGHRSVSWYQQTPGQGLQFLFEYFSETQRNKGNFPGRFSGRQFSNSRSEMNVSTLELGDSALYLCASNQGGQETQYFGPGTRLLVL.

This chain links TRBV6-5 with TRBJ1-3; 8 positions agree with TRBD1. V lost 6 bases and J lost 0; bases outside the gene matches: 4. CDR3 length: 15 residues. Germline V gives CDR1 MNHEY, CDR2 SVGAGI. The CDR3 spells CASSQGTGSGNTIYF. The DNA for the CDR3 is TGTGCCAGCAGCCAAGGGACAGGCTCTGGAAACACCATATATTTT.

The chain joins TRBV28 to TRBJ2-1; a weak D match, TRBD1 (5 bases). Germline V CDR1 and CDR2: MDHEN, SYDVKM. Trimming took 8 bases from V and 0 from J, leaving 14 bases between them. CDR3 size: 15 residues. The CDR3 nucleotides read TGTGCCAGCTCCGGGTGGGGCCCCTCCTACAATGAGCAGTTCTTC. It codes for CASSGWGPSYNEQFF.

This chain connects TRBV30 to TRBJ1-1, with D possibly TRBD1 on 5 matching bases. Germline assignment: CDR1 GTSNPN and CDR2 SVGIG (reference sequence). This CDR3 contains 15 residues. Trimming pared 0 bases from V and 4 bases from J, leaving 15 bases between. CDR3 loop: CAWSVEVREGTEAFF. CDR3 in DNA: TGTGCCTGGAGTGTAGAGGTCAGGGAGGGCACTGAAGCTTTCTTT.

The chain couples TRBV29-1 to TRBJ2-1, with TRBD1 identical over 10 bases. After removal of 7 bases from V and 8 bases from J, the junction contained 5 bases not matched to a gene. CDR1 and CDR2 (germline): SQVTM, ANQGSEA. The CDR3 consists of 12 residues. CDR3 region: CSAGTGVDEQFF. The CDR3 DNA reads TGCAGCGCCGGGACAGGGGTGGATGAGCAGTTCTTC.

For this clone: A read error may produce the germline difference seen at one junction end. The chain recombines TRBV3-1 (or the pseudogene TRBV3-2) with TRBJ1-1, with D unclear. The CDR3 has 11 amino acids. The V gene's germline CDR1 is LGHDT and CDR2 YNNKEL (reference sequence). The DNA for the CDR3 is TGTGCCAGCAGCTTATACTCTGAGGCTTTCTTT. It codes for CASSLYSEAFF.

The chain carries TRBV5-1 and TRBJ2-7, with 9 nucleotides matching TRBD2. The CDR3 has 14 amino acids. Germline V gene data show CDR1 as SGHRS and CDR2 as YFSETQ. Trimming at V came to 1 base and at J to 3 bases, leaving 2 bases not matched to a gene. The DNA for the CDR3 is TGCGCCAGCAGCTTGCCTAGCGGGGTCTACGAGCAGTACTTC. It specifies CASSLPSGVYEQYF.

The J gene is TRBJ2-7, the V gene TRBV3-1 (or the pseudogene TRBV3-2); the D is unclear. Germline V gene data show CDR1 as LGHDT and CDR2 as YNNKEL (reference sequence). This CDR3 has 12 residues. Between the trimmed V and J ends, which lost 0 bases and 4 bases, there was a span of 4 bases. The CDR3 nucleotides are TGTGCCAGCAGCCAAGATCGTTACGAGCAGTACTTC. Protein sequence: CASSQDRYEQYF.

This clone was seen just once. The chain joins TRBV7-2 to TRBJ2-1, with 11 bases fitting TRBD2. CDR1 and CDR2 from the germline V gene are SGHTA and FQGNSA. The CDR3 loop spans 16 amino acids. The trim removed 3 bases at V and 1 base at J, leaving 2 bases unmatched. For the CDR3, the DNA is TGTGCCAGCAGCTTGACTAGCGGGATATCCTACAATGAGCAGTTCTTC. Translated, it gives CASSLTSGISYNEQFF.